A single sample is the source of the 19 T cell receptor beta chains below, sequenced in a study of control samples from healthy donors and cancer patients. Clones were read by immunoSEQ multiplex PCR, and TCRdb kept only the in-frame ones, dropping some. Of approximately 58,000 clones listed, about 90% are singletons. The sample taken for sequencing was PBMCs. These receptors originate from a woman aged 55-69 years with lung cancer.

This chain connects TRBV18 to TRBJ1-6, with a possible D match to TRBD1 (5 bases). CDR1 and CDR2 from the germline V gene are KGHSH and LQKENI. Trimming took off 3 bases at V and 1 base at J, with 16 bases between the two ends. The CDR3 covers 18 residues. CDR3: CASSPVLSGGSYNSPLHF. CDR3 in DNA: TGTGCCAGCTCACCGGTCTTGTCCGGGGGATCCTATAATTCACCCCTCCACTTT.

This clone was picked up a small number of times. The rearrangement joins TRBV5-1 to TRBJ1-1; no clear D. Germline lookup yields CDR1 SGHRS and CDR2 YFSETQ. V was shortened by 0 bases and J by 0 bases, with 9 bases between the two germline ends. This CDR3 spans 15 amino acids. The CDR3, as DNA: TGCGCCAGCAGCTTGGATATAAACTTGAACACTGAAGCTTTCTTT. Amino acid sequence: CASSLDINLNTEAFF. The variable domain in full, with the rest retrieved from reference TRBV5-1 and TRBJ1-1, is KAGVTQTPRYLIKTRGQQVTLSCSPISGHRSVSWYQQTPGQGLQFLFEYFSETQRNKGNFPGRFSGRQFSNSRSEMNVSTLELGDSALYLCASSLDINLNTEAFFGQGTRLTVV.

V usage is TRBV5-1 and J usage is TRBJ1-6; the D gene is possibly TRBD1 (6 bases). There are 17 residues in the CDR3. V shed 4 bases and J shed 0 bases, with 14 bases lying between them. From germline, CDR1 is SGHRS and CDR2 YFSETQ. CDR3: CASSQDSASSYNSPLHF. The CDR3 nucleotides read TGCGCCAGCAGCCAGGACAGCGCTAGCTCCTATAATTCACCCCTCCACTTT.

The genes are TRBV5-1 and TRBJ2-7, with 7 nucleotides matching TRBD1. Germline CDR1 reads SGHRS; CDR2 reads YFSETQ. V shed 4 bases and J 5 bases; nucleotides not matched to a gene: 6. CDR3 length: 13 amino acids. CDR3 in amino acids: CASSKTGVDEQYF. CDR3 DNA: TGCGCCAGCAGCAAAACAGGGGTTGACGAGCAGTACTTC.

The chain uses TRBV15 and TRBJ2-1; TRBD2 matches at 9 bases. This CDR3 is built from 14 residues. The V segment lost 7 bases and the J segment 9 bases; nucleotides outside the gene matches: 10. Germline V lookup: CDR1 LNHNV, CDR2 YYDKDF (reference sequence). The CDR3 DNA reads as TGTGCCACCACCGGTAGCGGGAGTATGGGTGAGCAGTTCTTC. This translates into CATTGSGSMGEQFF.

This sequence joins TRBV7-9 and TRBJ2-1; D call uncertain. With 7 bases removed from V and 5 bases from J, the gap between germline ends came to 12 bases. Germline CDR1 and CDR2: SEHNR and FQNEAQ (reference sequence). The CDR3 is made up of 13 amino acids. CDR3 residues: CASNPDWNNEQFF. The CDR3 bases are TGTGCCAGCAATCCCGACTGGAACAATGAGCAGTTCTTC.

The chain recombines TRBV29-1 with TRBJ2-1, with D tentatively TRBD1 (5 bases). The germline V and J ends were trimmed by 1 base and 12 bases, with 16 bases remaining between them. CDR1 and CDR2 (germline): SQVTM, ANQGSEA. CDR3 size: 13 residues. Here the CDR3 DNA reads TGCAGCGTTGAAGTTCTCTCCCCAAGGGGGCAGTTCTTC. It translates to CSVEVLSPRGQFF.

The rearrangement joins TRBV5-5 to TRBJ1-4; D is ambiguous. V was shortened by 0 bases and J by 3 bases, with 3 bases between the two germline ends. The CDR3 length is 13 residues. Germline V CDR1 and CDR2: SGHKS, YYEKEE (reference sequence). The CDR3 nucleotides are TGTGCCAGCAGCTTGGGGCCTAATGAAAAACTGTTTTTT. It yields the protein CASSLGPNEKLFF.

The genes are TRBV6-4 and TRBJ2-1; D may be TRBD2 (6 bases). The length of the CDR3 is 14 residues. The V end lost 0 bases, the J end lost 8 bases, and 11 bases lay between the germline ends. The germline V gene has CDR1 MRHNA and CDR2 SNTAGT. CDR3 nucleotides: TGTGCCAGCAGTGACTCGGGGGGATTGGATGAGCAGTTCTTC. It is translated as CASSDSGGLDEQFF.

The chain combines TRBV5-4 with TRBJ1-2; D is perhaps TRBD1 (6 bases). Germline V gene lookup returns CDR1 SGHNT and CDR2 YYREEE (reference sequence). Trimming removed 2 bases from V and 3 bases from J, with 17 bases in between. This CDR3 has 16 amino acids. The CDR3 DNA reads as TGTGCCAGCAGCTTTGGGGGGGCCAGTCGGGACTATGGCTACACCTTC. This gives the protein CASSFGGASRDYGYTF.

The V gene is TRBV18, the J gene TRBJ2-1, with D perhaps matching TRBD1 or TRBD2 (6 bases each). This CDR3 is 18 amino acids long. Trimming pared 6 bases from V and 2 bases from J, leaving 23 bases between. The germline V gene encodes CDR1 KGHSH and CDR2 LQKENI. The CDR3 loop is CASSGQYSGRAPYNEQFF. The CDR3 DNA is TGTGCCAGCTCCGGACAGTACTCCGGGAGAGCCCCCTACAATGAGCAGTTCTTC.

The chain carries TRBV11-2 and TRBJ2-6; D is perhaps TRBD1 or TRBD2 (5 bases each). Germline V lookup: CDR1 SGHAT, CDR2 FQNNGV. Trimming removed 0 bases from V and 0 bases from J, with 15 bases in between. This CDR3 is 19 amino acids long. The CDR3 sequence: CASSLDGRPRGSGANVLTF. The CDR3 region has the DNA TGTGCCAGCAGCTTAGATGGAAGGCCGAGGGGCTCTGGGGCCAACGTCCTGACTTTC.

CDR3 sequence (DNA): TGTGCCAGCTCACCGGGGACAGGGAGGTCTGGGGCCAACGTCCTGACTTTC. It specifies CASSPGTGRSGANVLTF. The rearrangement joins TRBV18 to TRBJ2-6, with 9 bases matching TRBD1. The CDR3 spans 17 residues. The germline V gene has CDR1 KGHSH and CDR2 LQKENI. Trimming removed 3 bases from V and 1 base from J; junction bases left unmatched: 4.

The rearrangement uses TRBV19 and TRBJ2-7; D possibly corresponds to TRBD2 (6 bases). CDR1 is LNHDA and CDR2 is SQIVND in the germline V gene (reference sequence). Trimming removed 3 bases at V and 3 bases at J, with 27 bases between. This CDR3 has 19 amino acids. Here the CDR3 reads CASSIYPPPPGLRDYEQYF. DNA of the CDR3: TGTGCCAGTAGTATTTATCCCCCTCCCCCGGGACTCAGGGACTACGAGCAGTACTTC.

This clone was found a few times. This sequence joins TRBV4-1 and TRBJ2-5, with a weak D call TRBD1 (6 bases). The V and J ends lost 0 bases and 4 bases respectively, with 15 bases between them. The length of the CDR3 is 16 residues. Germline CDR1 MGHRA, CDR2 YSYEKL. Written as DNA, the CDR3 is TGCGCCAGCAGCCAAGATCTTCGGCAGGGGTCAGAGACCCAGTACTTC. This gives the protein CASSQDLRQGSETQYF.

This clone was recorded once. The rearrangement links TRBV7-9 to TRBJ2-2, with D unclear. V lost 5 bases and J 8 bases, leaving 9 bases between the germline ends. CDR3 length: 12 residues. Germline-derived CDR1 and CDR2 are SEHNR and FQNEAQ (reference sequence). CDR3 nucleotides: TGTGCCAGCAGCCCCGGGCAGGGGGAGCTGTTTTTT. It codes for CASSPGQGELFF.

The V gene is TRBV2, the J gene TRBJ2-1; 8 positions match TRBD2. V was pared by 7 bases and J by 3 bases, with 5 bases of the junction left unmatched. Germline loops: CDR1 SNHLY, CDR2 FYNNEI. The CDR3 loop spans 14 amino acids. The CDR3 here is CASNGGRNYNEQFF. The DNA of the CDR3 is TGTGCCAGCAACGGCGGGAGGAACTACAATGAGCAGTTCTTC.

This chain uses TRBV6-5 with TRBJ2-7; 10 bases agree with TRBD1. This CDR3 is built from 13 residues. The trim removed 8 bases at V and 6 bases at J, leaving 7 bases unmatched. From germline, CDR1 is MNHEY and CDR2 SVGAGI. The CDR3 protein is CASDRGPTGEQYF. The CDR3 coding sequence is TGTGCCAGCGACAGGGGGCCTACGGGCGAGCAGTACTTC.

This clone was seen only a few times. The chain recombines TRBV5-1 with TRBJ1-2, with D unresolved. The CDR3 length is 14 residues. CDR1 is SGHRS and CDR2 is YFSETQ in the germline V gene. V lost 0 bases, J lost 3 bases, and 9 bases lay in between. CDR3 in amino acids: CASSLALADYGYTF. In nucleotides, the CDR3 is TGCGCCAGCAGCTTGGCCTTGGCAGACTATGGCTACACCTTC.